This TCR beta chain was recovered during a study of blood T cell repertoires in COVID-19. This CDR3 is built from 20 residues. The V end was cut by 0 bases, the J end by 4 bases, with 25 bases between. From germline, CDR1 is MNHNS and CDR2 SASEGT. The method was immunoSEQ multiplex PCR; TCRdb's version includes in-frame clones alone and lacks a portion of them. The repertoire holds 150,000 to 200,000 clones, 88% seen once, with roughly 9% in the top ten. The sample taken for sequencing was PBMCs or T cells enriched from blood (not recorded which). The source of this sequence is a woman aged 18-29 years who had recovered from COVID-19. The chain couples TRBV6-1 to TRBJ2-1; maybe TRBD1 (6 bases). CDR3 loop: CASSEALRTVSLQIYNEQFF. DNA of the CDR3: TGTGCCAGCAGTGAAGCGCTTAGGACAGTCTCTCTTCAAATTTACAATGAGCAGTTCTTC.